Listed below are T cell receptor beta chains from one sample, sequenced in a study of cytomegalovirus exposure and HLA in healthy donors. Clones were read by immunoSEQ multiplex PCR, and TCRdb kept only the in-frame ones, dropping some. There are 200,000 to 250,000 clones in the sample; about 80% occur only once, and 0.58% lies in the top ten. Sequenced material: PBMCs. The receptors were sampled from a woman between 40 and 55 years old in good health and CMV-seronegative. CDR3s include the opening cysteine and the closing phenylalanine or tryptophan.

V gene,CDR3 protein
TRBV18,CASSHRSSEADTQYF
TRBV9,CASSVGLAQETQYF
TRBV27,CASSVGPTPRNTIYF
TRBV6-5,CASSPDRAYEQYF
TRBV7-8,CASSLDRASNYGYTF
TRBV29-1,CSVAMRQGERTGELFF
TRBV5-1,CASTQGYEQYF
TRBV5-5,CASSLSPDSYEQYF
TRBV7-2,CASSLALAGDSYEQYF
TRBV5-1,CASSPGTSGDNEQFF
TRBV28,CASTPGAGNTIYF
TRBV6-5,CASSRQGREQYF
TRBV27,CASSIDGQYPFF
TRBV7-2,CASTRQGRDGYTF
TRBV4-1,CASSQDRTSGGATGELFF
TRBV15,CATSSIPLTEAFF
TRBV7-9,CASSPATNEKLFF
TRBV28,CASSGPGQGTEAFF
TRBV6-1,CASSVIRVGNTEAFF
TRBV7-6,CASSASVLAGPISYEQYF
TRBV7-9,CASSLDWGETGNTEAFF
TRBV6-5,CASSGPGTGIYGYTF